This T cell receptor (beta chain) was sequenced in a study of control samples from healthy donors and cancer patients. V lost 4 bases to trimming and J lost 5 bases, with 11 bases between them. Per germline, CDR1 ENHRY and CDR2 SYGVKD. This CDR3 region has 13 residues. Using immunoSEQ multiplex PCR, the repertoire was profiled, and TCRdb retains in-frame clones only, with some absent. The sample contains over 75,000 clones, 91% of which appear only once. The chain uses TRBV10-3 and TRBJ2-5, with D possibly TRBD2 on 6 matching bases. Sequenced input: blood. This TCR was recovered from a man aged 30-40 years in good health. In nucleotides, the CDR3 is TGTGCCATCAGTGCGACTAGGGCTGAGACCCAGTACTTC. Translating gives CAISATRAETQYF.